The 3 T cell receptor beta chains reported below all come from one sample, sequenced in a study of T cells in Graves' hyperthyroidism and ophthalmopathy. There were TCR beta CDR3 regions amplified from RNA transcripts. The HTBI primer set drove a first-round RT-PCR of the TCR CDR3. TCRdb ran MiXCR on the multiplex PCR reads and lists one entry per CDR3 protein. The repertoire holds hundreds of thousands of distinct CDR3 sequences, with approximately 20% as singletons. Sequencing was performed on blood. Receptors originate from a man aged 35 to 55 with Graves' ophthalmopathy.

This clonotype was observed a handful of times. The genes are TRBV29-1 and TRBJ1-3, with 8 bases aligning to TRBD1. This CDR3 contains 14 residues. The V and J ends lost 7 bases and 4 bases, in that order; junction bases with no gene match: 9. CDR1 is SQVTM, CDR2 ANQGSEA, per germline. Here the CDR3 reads CSGIWTGRGNTIYF. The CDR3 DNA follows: TGCAGCGGTATTTGGACAGGGCGAGGAAACACCATATATTTT. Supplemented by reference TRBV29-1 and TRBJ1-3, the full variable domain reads SAVISQKPSRDICQRGTSLTIQCQVDSQVTMMFWYRQQPGQSLTLIATANQGSEATYESGFVIDKFPISRPNLTFSTLTVSNMSPEDSSIYLCSGIWTGRGNTIYFGEGSWLTVV.

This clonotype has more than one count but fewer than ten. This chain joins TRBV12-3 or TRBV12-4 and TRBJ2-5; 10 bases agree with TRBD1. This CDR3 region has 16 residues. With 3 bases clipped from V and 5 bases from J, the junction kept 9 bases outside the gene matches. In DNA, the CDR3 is TGTGCCAGCAGTTTTAGGACAGGGGGTTTAAGGGAGACCCAGTACTTC. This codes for CASSFRTGGLRETQYF.

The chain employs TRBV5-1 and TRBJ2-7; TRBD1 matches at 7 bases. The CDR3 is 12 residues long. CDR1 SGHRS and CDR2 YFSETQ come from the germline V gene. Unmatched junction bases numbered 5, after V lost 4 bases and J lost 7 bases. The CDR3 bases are TGCGCCAGCAGCGACAGGGATGGTGAGCAGTACTTC. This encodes CASSDRDGEQYF. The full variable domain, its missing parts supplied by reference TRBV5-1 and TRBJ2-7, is KAGVTQTPRYLIKTRGQQVTLSCSPISGHRSVSWYQQTPGQGLQFLFEYFSETQRNKGNFPGRFSGRQFSNSRSEMNVSTLELGDSALYLCASSDRDGEQYFGPGTRLTVT.